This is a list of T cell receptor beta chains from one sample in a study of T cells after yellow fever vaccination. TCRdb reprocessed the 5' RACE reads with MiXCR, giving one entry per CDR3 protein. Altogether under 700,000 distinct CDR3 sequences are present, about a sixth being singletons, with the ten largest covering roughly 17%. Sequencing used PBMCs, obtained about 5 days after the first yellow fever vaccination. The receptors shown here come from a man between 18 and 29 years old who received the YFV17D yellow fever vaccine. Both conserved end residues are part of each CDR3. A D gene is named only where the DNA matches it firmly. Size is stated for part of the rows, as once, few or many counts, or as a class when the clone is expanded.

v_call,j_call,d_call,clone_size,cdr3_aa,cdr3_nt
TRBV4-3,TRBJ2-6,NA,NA,CASSQGTGANVLTF,TGCGCCAGCAGCCAAGGGACTGGGGCCAACGTCCTGACTTTC
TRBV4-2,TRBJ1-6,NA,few,CASSSHGRGGSPLHF,TGTGCCAGCAGCTCCCACGGCAGGGGAGGTTCACCCCTCCACTTT
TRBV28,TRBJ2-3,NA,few,CASSPGTDPSTDTQYF,TGTGCCAGCAGTCCCGGGACGGACCCGAGCACAGATACGCAGTATTTT
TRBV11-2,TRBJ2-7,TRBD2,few,CASSLLAGAYYEQYF,TGTGCCAGCAGCTTGCTAGCGGGGGCCTACTACGAGCAGTACTTC
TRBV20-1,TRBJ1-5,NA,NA,CICWGSQGSNQPQHF,TGCATTTGCTGGGGAAGCCAAGGTAGCAATCAGCCCCAGCATTTT
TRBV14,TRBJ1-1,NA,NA,CASSITQNTEAFF,TGTGCCAGCAGCATAACGCAGAACACTGAAGCTTTCTTT
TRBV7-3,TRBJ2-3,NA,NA,CASSPTSSRDTQYF,TGTGCCAGCAGCCCTACTAGTTCCCGAGATACGCAGTATTTT
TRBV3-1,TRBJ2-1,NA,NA,CASSQGLLEQFF,TGTGCCAGCAGCCAAGGATTGCTTGAGCAGTTCTTC
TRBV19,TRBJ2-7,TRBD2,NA,CASGGGGQEQYF,TGTGCCTCTGGTGGGGGGGGTCAAGAGCAGTACTTC
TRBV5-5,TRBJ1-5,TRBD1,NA,CASSNRQGGEPQHF,TGTGCCAGCAGCAACCGACAGGGTGGGGAGCCCCAGCATTTT
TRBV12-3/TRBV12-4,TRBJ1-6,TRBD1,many,CASSRQGFNSPLHF,TGTGCCAGCAGCCGACAGGGCTTTAATTCACCCCTCCACTTT
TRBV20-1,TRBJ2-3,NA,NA,CSARKKGGGTDTQYF,TGCAGTGCTAGGAAGAAGGGCGGCGGCACAGATACGCAGTATTTT
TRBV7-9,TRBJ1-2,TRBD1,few,CASSSGQSIYGYTF,TGTGCCAGCAGCTCGGGACAGTCTATTTATGGCTACACCTTC
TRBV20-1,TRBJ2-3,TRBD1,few,CSARDSSRGQGRTDTQYF,TGCAGTGCTAGAGATAGCAGTCGAGGACAGGGACGCACAGATACGCAGTATTTT
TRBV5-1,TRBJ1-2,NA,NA,CASSFNGQGYGYTF,TGCGCCAGCAGCTTCAACGGGCAGGGCTATGGCTACACCTTC
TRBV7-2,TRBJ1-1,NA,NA,CASSPVAGRDTEAFF,TGTGCCAGCAGCCCAGTTGCGGGGAGAGACACTGAAGCTTTCTTT
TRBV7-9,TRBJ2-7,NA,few,CASSFARTEGYEQYF,TGTGCCAGCAGCTTCGCGCGGACAGAAGGCTACGAGCAGTACTTC
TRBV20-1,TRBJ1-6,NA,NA,CSARERAGLSPLHF,TGCAGTGCTAGAGAACGCGCAGGGCTTTCACCCCTCCACTTT
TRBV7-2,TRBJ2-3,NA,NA,CASSLAVVDTQYF,TGTGCCAGCAGCTTAGCTGTAGTAGATACGCAGTATTTT
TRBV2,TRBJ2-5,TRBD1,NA,CASTPTGTGLSGTQYF,TGTGCCAGCACTCCAACCGGGACAGGGCTTTCTGGGACCCAGTACTTC
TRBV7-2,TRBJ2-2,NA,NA,CASRLGGWDTGELFF,TGTGCCAGCAGGTTAGGAGGATGGGACACCGGGGAGCTGTTTTTT
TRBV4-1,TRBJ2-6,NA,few,CASSWTTSSSGANVLTF,TGCGCCAGCAGCTGGACAACTTCTAGCTCTGGGGCCAACGTCCTGACTTTC
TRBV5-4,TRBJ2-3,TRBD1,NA,CASSFARQGPNTDTQYF,TGTGCCAGCAGCTTTGCTCGACAGGGCCCGAACACAGATACGCAGTATTTT
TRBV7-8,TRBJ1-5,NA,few,CASTRGLGQPQHF,TGTGCCAGCACCAGGGGATTAGGACAGCCCCAGCATTTT
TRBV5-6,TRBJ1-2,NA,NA,CASSPTALFGYTF,TGTGCCAGCAGCCCCACCGCTCTATTTGGCTACACCTTC
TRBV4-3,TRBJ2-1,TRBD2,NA,CASSQDYQRGGREQFF,TGCGCGAGCAGCCAAGATTACCAGCGGGGGGGTCGTGAGCAGTTCTTC
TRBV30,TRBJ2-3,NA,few,CAWSVLTFTDTQYF,TGTGCCTGGAGTGTTTTAACCTTCACAGATACGCAGTATTTT
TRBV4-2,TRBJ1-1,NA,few,CASSLGSGTGTEAFF,TGTGCCAGCAGCCTTGGGTCGGGAACGGGCACTGAAGCTTTCTTT
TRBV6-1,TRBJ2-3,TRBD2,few,CASSRGTNTDTQYF,TGTGCCAGCAGTCGCGGGACTAACACAGATACGCAGTATTTT
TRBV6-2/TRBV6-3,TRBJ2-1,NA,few,CASSYQLVSYNEQFF,TGTGCCAGCAGTTATCAACTGGTCTCCTACAATGAGCAGTTCTTC
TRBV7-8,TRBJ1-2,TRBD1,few,CASSYRDRALSGYTF,TGTGCCAGCAGCTACCGAGACAGGGCCTTATCGGGCTACACCTTC
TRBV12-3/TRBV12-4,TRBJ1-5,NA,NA,CASRPPGSPNQPQHF,TGTGCCAGCAGGCCTCCGGGATCGCCTAATCAGCCCCAGCATTTT
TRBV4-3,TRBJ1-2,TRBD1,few,CASSQDDRGYGYTF,TGCGCCAGCAGCCAAGATGACAGGGGCTATGGCTACACCTTC
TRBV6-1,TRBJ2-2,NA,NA,CASTDREPNTGELFF,TGTGCCAGCACAGACAGAGAGCCGAACACCGGGGAGCTGTTTTTT
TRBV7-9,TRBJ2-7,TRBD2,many,CASSPTGGAAYEQYF,TGTGCCAGCAGCCCTACCGGGGGGGCCGCCTACGAGCAGTACTTC
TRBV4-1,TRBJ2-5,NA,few,CASSQDQGSVETQYF,TGCGCCAGCAGCCAAGATCAAGGGTCCGTGGAGACCCAGTACTTC
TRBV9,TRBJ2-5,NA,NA,CASSRSDGRRETQYF,TGTGCCAGCAGCCGCTCCGACGGGCGGAGGGAGACCCAGTACTTC
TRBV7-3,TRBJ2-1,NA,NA,CASSLGGATYNEQFF,TGTGCCAGCAGCTTAGGCGGGGCCACCTACAATGAGCAGTTCTTC
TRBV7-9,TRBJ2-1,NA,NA,CASSLAVGGTHEQFF,TGTGCCAGCAGCTTAGCGGTTGGGGGGACCCATGAGCAGTTCTTC
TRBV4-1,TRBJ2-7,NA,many,CASSQLFRTDPPPYEQYF,TGCGCCAGCAGCCAGCTGTTTCGGACGGATCCCCCTCCCTACGAGCAGTACTTC
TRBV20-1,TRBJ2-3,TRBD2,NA,CSASKIAGGDFTDTQYF,TGCAGTGCTAGTAAGATAGCGGGGGGCGATTTCACAGATACGCAGTATTTT